A selection of T cell receptor beta chains follows, all from one sample in a study of blood T cell repertoires in COVID-19. The repertoire was sequenced with immunoSEQ multiplex PCR; TCRdb's copy has only in-frame clones and lacks some. The sample has under 300,000 clones; approximately 85% are singletons. The specimen sequenced was PBMCs or T cells enriched from blood (not recorded which). The receptors here all came from a woman in her forties or fifties who had been exposed to COVID-19. Each CDR3 is given with its conserved first and last residue. D genes are given only for firm matches.

J | D | V | CDR3
TRBJ2-6 | - | TRBV2 | CASSWTAPGANVLTF
TRBJ2-2 | - | TRBV2 | CASRVLASTGELFF
TRBJ1-6 | TRBD1 | TRBV27 | CASSLQGVNSPLHF
TRBJ2-1 | TRBD2 | TRBV19 | CASTPRAGAGNEQFF
TRBJ1-2 | - | TRBV4-2 | CASSLNREGGYTF
TRBJ1-1 | TRBD1 | TRBV5-1 | CASSPSGGQPEAFF
TRBJ2-5 | - | TRBV27 | CASSLYRSQETQYF
TRBJ1-1 | - | TRBV2 | CASREYTEAFF
TRBJ1-1 | - | TRBV12-3/TRBV12-4 | CASSSMRRTEAFF
TRBJ1-1 | - | TRBV5-6 | CASSLGRGASTEAFF
TRBJ1-1 | - | TRBV10-3 | CASNDGSSTEAFF
TRBJ1-2 | - | TRBV5-1 | CASSPPAGGYGYTF
TRBJ1-1 | TRBD1 | TRBV5-4 | CASSPGGASTEAFF
TRBJ2-2 | TRBD2 | TRBV18 | CASSPGGGSNTGELFF
TRBJ2-3 | - | TRBV19 | CASSIVAADTQYF
TRBJ1-5 | - | TRBV15 | CATSGDRYPQPQHF
TRBJ1-1 | - | TRBV3-1/TRBV3-2 | CASSQTVMNTEAFF
TRBJ2-2 | - | TRBV19 | CASSILGAANTGELFF
TRBJ2-2 | TRBD2 | TRBV3-1/TRBV3-2 | CASSHLAGTGELFF
TRBJ1-1 | TRBD1 | TRBV3-1/TRBV3-2 | CASSLRGEDTEAFF
TRBJ1-1 | - | TRBV5-1 | CASSLPGATEAFF
TRBJ1-2 | TRBD1 | TRBV7-2 | CASSRGQGYGYTF
TRBJ2-2 | TRBD2 | TRBV7-8 | CASSLLGLGEVWSGELFF
TRBJ2-3 | - | TRBV19 | CATRTVSSRDTQYF
TRBJ2-3 | TRBD2 | TRBV10-2 | CASFGLAGGTQDTQYF
TRBJ2-7 | TRBD1 | TRBV6-5 | CASSIRQGPYEQYF